This TCR beta chain was captured in a study of pediatric ulcerative colitis. The overall study: Ulcerative colitis patients had pancolitis or left-sided colitis, with confirming histology.

Samples were sequenced at Survey level, maximum 500,000 reads. Method: immunoSEQ multiplex PCR; TCRdb's copy keeps in-frame clones and lacks some. The table includes about 25,000 clones, over 65% detected once. Rectal tissue came from one to two pinch biopsies taken at colonoscopy. CDR1 is SGHNT and CDR2 is YYREEE in the germline V gene (reference sequence). This CDR3 region has 14 residues. Trimming pared 4 bases from V and 0 bases from J, leaving 8 bases between. Study-wide results and limits: In rectum, acute severe colitis had expanded clones and less diversity.

Worth noting for this clone: What it recognizes is unknown.

The clonotype comes from a boy aged 5 to 17 with severe ulcerative colitis. The sequenced sample was gut tissue. This chain connects TRBV5-4 to TRBJ2-1; a possible D gene is TRBD2 (6 bases). The CDR3 sequence is CASSLGSSYNEQFF. The CDR3 DNA reads TGTGCCAGCAGCCTCGGGAGCTCCTACAATGAGCAGTTCTTC.